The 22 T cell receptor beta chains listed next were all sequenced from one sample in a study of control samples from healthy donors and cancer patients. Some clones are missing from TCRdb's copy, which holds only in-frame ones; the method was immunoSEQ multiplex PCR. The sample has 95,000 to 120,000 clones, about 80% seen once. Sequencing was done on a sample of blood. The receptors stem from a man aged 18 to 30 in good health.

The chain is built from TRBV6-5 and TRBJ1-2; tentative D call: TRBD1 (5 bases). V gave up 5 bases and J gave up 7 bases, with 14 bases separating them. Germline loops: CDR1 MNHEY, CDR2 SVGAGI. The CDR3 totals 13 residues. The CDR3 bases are TGTGCCAGCAGTACACAGGTGGGCGGTGGCTACACCTTC. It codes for CASSTQVGGGYTF.

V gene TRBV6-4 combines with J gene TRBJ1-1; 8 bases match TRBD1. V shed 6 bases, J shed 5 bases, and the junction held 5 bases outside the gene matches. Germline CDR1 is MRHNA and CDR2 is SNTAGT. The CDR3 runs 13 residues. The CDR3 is CASSATGGTEAFF. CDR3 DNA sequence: TGTGCCAGCAGCGCAACAGGGGGGACTGAAGCTTTCTTT.

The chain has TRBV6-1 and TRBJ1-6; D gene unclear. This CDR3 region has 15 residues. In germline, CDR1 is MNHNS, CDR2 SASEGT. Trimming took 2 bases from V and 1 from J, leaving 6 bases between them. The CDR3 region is CASSEMGSYNSPLHF. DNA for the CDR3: TGTGCCAGCAGTGAAATGGGTTCCTATAATTCACCCCTCCACTTT.

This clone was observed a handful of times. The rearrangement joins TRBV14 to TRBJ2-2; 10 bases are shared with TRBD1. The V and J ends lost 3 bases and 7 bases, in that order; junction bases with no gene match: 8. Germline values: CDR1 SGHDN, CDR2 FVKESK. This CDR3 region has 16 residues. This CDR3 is CASSQRTGGYGGELFF. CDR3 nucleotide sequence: TGTGCCAGCAGCCAGAGGACAGGGGGATATGGCGGGGAGCTGTTTTTT.

The CDR3 spells CASSLRNGGSYEQYF. The CDR3 DNA sequence: TGTGCCAGCAGCTTAAGAAACGGGGGCTCCTACGAGCAGTACTTC. The rearrangement joins TRBV13 to TRBJ2-7, with D possibly TRBD2 on 6 matching bases. The germline V and J ends were trimmed by 2 bases and 0 bases, with 11 bases remaining between them. In germline, CDR1 is PRHDT, CDR2 FYEKMQ (reference sequence). CDR3 length: 15 residues.

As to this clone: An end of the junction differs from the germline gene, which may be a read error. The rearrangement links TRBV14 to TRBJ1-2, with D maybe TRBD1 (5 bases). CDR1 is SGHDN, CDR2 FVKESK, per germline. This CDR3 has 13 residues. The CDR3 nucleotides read TGTGCTAGCAGCCAAGTTTCGGGGCCCCCATACACCTTC. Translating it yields CASSQVSGPPYTF.

CDR3 in amino acids: CASSFSNPRGGTF. CDR3 DNA sequence: TGTGCCAGCAGTTTCTCGAACCCTAGGGGGGGCACCTTC. V and J are TRBV28 and TRBJ1-2, with D possibly matching TRBD1 (6 bases). Deletions cut 3 bases from V and 13 bases from J, with 18 bases between. The CDR3 spans 13 residues. CDR1 and CDR2 (germline): MDHEN, SYDVKM.

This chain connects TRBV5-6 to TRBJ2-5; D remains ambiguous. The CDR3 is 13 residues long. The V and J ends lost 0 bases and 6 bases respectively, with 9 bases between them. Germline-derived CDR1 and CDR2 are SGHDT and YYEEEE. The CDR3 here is CASSLDSLKTQYF. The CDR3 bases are TGTGCCAGCAGCTTGGACAGTCTTAAGACCCAGTACTTC.

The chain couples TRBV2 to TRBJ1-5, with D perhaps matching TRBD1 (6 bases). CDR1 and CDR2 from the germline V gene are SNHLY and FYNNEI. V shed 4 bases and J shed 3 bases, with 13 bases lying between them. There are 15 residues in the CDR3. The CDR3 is CASSGSGGFNQPQHF. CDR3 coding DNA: TGTGCCAGCAGTGGAAGTGGGGGCTTCAATCAGCCCCAGCATTTT.

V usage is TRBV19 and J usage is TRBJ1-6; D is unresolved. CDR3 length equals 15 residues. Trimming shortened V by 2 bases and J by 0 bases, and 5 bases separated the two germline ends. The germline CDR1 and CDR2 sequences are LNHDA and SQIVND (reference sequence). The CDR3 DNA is TGTGCCAGTAGTATAAAGAGCTCCTATAATTCACCCCTCCACTTT. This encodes CASSIKSSYNSPLHF.

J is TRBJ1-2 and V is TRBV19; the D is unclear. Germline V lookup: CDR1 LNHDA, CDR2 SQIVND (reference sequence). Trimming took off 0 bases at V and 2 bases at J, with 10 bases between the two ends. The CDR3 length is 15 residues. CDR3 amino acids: CASSIEAQANYGYTF. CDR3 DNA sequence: TGTGCCAGTAGTATAGAAGCGCAGGCAAACTATGGCTACACCTTC.

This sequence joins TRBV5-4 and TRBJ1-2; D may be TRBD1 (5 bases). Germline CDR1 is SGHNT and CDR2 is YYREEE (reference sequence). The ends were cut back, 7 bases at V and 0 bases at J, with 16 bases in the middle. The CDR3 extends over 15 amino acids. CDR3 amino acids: CASRPGLGANYGYTF. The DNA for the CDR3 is TGTGCCAGCCGGCCCGGGTTGGGGGCTAACTATGGCTACACCTTC. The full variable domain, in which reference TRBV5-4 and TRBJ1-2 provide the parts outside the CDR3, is ETGVTQSPTHLIKTRGQQVTLRCSSQSGHNTVSWYQQALGQGPQFIFQYYREEENGRGNFPPRFSGLQFPNYSSELNVNALELDDSALYLCASRPGLGANYGYTFGSGTRLTVV.

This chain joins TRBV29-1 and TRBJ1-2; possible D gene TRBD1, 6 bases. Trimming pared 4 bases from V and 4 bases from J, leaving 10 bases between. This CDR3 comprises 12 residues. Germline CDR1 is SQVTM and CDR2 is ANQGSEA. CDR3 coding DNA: TGCAGCGTTGGTGAAGGGGGCTATGGCTACACCTTC. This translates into CSVGEGGYGYTF. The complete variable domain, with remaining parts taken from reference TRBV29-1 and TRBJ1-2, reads SAVISQKPSRDICQRGTSLTIQCQVDSQVTMMFWYRQQPGQSLTLIATANQGSEATYESGFVIDKFPISRPNLTFSTLTVSNMSPEDSSIYLCSVGEGGYGYTFGSGTRLTVV.

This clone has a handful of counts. The CDR3 DNA follows: TGTGCCAGCAGTTCTTACGGACAGGCTTCTAACTATGGCTACACCTTC. Protein product: CASSSYGQASNYGYTF. The rearrangement uses TRBV27 and TRBJ1-2; 7 bases line up with TRBD1. This CDR3 region has 16 residues. CDR1 MNHEY and CDR2 SMNVEV come from the germline V gene (reference sequence). Trimming removed 4 bases from V and 0 bases from J; junction bases left unmatched: 8.

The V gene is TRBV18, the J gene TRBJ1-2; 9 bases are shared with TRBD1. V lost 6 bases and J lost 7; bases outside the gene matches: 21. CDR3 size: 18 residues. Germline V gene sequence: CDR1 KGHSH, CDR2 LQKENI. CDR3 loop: CASSPTLVPGQGRGGYTF. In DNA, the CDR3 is TGTGCCAGCTCGCCCACCCTCGTCCCGGGACAGGGCCGAGGTGGCTACACCTTC.

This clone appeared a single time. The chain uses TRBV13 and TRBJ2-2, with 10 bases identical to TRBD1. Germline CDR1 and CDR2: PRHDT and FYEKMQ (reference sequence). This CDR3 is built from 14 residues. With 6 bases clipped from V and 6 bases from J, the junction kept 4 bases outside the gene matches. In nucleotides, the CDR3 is TGTGCCAGCAGGGACAGGGGGGCGGCCGGGGAGCTGTTTTTT. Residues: CASRDRGAAGELFF. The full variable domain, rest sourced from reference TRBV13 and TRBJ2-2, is AAGVIQSPRHLIKEKRETATLKCYPIPRHDTVYWYQQGPGQDPQFLISFYEKMQSDKGSIPDRFSAQQFSDYHSELNMSSLELGDSALYFCASRDRGAAGELFFGEGSRLTVL.

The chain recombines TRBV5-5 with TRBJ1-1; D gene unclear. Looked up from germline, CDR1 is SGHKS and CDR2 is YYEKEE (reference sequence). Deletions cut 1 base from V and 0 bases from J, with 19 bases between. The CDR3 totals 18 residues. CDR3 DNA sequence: TGTGCCAGCAGCTTGCCAGGCCACCTAGACGGGGTGAACACTGAAGCTTTCTTT. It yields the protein CASSLPGHLDGVNTEAFF.

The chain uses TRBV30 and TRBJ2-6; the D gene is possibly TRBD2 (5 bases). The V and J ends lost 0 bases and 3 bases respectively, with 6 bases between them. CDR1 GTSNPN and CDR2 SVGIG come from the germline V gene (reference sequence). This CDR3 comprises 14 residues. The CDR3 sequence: CAWSVRGGANVLTF. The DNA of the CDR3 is TGTGCCTGGAGTGTACGGGGTGGGGCCAACGTCCTGACTTTC. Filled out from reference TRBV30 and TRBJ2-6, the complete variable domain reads SQTIHQWPATLVQPVGSPLSLECTVEGTSNPNLYWYRQAAGRGLQLLFYSVGIGQISSEVPQNLSASRPQDRQFILSSKKLLLSDSGFYLCAWSVRGGANVLTFGAGSRLTVL.

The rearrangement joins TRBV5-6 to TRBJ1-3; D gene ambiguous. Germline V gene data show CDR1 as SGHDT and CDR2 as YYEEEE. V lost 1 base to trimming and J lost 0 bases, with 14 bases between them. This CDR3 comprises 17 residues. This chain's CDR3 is CASSLFSGSISGNTIYF. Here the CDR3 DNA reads TGTGCCAGCAGCTTGTTTTCGGGCTCTATCTCTGGAAACACCATATATTTT.

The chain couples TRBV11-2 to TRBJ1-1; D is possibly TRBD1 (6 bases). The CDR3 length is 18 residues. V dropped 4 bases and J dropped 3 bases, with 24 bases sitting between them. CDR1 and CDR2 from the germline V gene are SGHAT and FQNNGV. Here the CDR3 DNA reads TGTGCCAGCAGCTCGCCGGGACAAATTTTACCCATTGACACTGAAGCTTTCTTT. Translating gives CASSSPGQILPIDTEAFF.

The CDR3 protein is CASSYSSGVYGYTF. CDR3 bases: TGTGCCAGCAGTTACTCTTCCGGGGTCTATGGCTACACCTTC. The rearrangement uses TRBV6-5 and TRBJ1-2; D call uncertain. CDR3 length equals 14 residues. Germline V gene lookup returns CDR1 MNHEY and CDR2 SVGAGI. The germline V and J ends were trimmed by 0 bases and 4 bases, with 9 bases remaining between them.

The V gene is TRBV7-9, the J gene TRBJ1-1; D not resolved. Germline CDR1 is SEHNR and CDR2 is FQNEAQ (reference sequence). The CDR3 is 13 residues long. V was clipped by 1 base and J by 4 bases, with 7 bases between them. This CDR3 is CASSLGPSTEAFF. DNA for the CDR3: TGTGCCAGCAGCTTAGGTCCCAGCACTGAAGCTTTCTTT. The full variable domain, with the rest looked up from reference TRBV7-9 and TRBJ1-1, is DTGVSQNPRHKITKRGQNVTFRCDPISEHNRLYWYRQTLGQGPEFLTYFQNEAQLEKSRLLSDRFSAERPKGSFSTLEIQRTEQGDSAMYLCASSLGPSTEAFFGQGTRLTVV.